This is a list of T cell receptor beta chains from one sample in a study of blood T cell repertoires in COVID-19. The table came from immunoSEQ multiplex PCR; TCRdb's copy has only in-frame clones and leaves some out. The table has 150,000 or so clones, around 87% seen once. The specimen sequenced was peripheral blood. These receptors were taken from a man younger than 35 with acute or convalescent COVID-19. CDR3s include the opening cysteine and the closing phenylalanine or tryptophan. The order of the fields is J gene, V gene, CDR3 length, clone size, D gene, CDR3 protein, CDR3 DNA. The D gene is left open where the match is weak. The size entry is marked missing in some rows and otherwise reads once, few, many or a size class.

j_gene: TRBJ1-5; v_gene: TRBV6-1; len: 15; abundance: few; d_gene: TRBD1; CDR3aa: CASSEAEGAGQPQHF; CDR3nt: TGTGCCAGCAGTGAAGCTGAGGGGGCTGGGCAGCCCCAGCATTTT
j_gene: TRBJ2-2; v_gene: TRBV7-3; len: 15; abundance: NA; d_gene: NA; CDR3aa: CASSDYTGSTGELFF; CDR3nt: TGTGCCAGCAGCGATTATACAGGGAGCACCGGGGAGCTGTTTTTT
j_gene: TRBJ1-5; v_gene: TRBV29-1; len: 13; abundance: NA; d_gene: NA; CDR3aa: CSAAPDRNQPQHF; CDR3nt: TGCAGCGCTGCACCCGACAGGAATCAGCCCCAGCATTTT
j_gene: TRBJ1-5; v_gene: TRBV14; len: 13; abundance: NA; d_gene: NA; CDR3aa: CASSQSGNQPQHF; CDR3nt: TGTGCCAGCAGCCAGTCTGGCAATCAGCCCCAGCATTTT
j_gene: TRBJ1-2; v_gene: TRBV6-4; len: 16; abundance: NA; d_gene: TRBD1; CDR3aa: CASSDSRQGAHYGYTF; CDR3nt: TGTGCCAGCAGTGACTCGAGACAGGGGGCTCACTATGGCTACACCTTC
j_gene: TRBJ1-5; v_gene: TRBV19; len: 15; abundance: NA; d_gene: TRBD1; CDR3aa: CASSHRGLSNQPQHF; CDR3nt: TGTGCCAGTAGTCACAGGGGGCTGAGCAATCAGCCCCAGCATTTT
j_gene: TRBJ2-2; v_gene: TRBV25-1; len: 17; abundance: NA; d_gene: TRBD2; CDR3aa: CASSDSGLAGDTGELFF; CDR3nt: TGTGCCAGCAGTGATTCAGGACTAGCGGGGGATACCGGGGAGCTGTTTTTT
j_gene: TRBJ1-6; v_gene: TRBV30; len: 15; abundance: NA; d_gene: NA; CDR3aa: CAWSVGGTGNSPLHF; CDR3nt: TGTGCCTGGAGTGTAGGGGGTACGGGCAATTCACCCCTCCACTTT
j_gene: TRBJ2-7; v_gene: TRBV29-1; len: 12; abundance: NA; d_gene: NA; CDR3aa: CSVVREDYEQYF; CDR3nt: TGCAGCGTTGTTAGAGAAGACTACGAGCAGTACTTC
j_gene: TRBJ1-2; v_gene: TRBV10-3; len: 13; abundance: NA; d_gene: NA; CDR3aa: CAISERQAHGYTF; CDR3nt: TGTGCCATCAGTGAAAGACAGGCCCATGGCTACACCTTC
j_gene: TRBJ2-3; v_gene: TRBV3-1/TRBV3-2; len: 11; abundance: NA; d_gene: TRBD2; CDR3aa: CASAGDDTQYF; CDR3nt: TGTGCCAGCGCGGGGGATGATACGCAGTATTTT
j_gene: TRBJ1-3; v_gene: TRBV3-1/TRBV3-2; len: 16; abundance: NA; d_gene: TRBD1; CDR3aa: CASSRGTAHSGNTIYF; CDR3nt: TGTGCCAGCAGCCGTGGGACAGCACACTCTGGAAACACCATATATTTT
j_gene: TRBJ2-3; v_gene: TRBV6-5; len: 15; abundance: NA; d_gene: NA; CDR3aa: CASSYSGDSTDTQYF; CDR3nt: TGTGCCAGCAGTTACTCGGGGGACTCCACAGATACGCAGTATTTT
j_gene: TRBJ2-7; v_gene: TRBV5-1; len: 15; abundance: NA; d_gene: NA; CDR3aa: CASSRLRGGSYEQYF; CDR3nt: TGCGCCAGCAGCCGGCTGCGGGGCGGCTCCTACGAGCAGTACTTC
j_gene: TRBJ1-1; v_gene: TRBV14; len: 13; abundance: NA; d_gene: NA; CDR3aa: CASSQDRNTEAFF; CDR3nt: TGTGCCAGCAGCCAAGATAGAAACACTGAAGCTTTCTTT
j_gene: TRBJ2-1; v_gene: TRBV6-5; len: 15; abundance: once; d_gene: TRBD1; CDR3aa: CASSSDRVPNNEQFF; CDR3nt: TGTGCCAGTTCCTCGGACAGGGTCCCCAACAATGAGCAGTTCTTC
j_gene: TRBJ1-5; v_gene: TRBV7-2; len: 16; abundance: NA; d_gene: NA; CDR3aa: CASSSTDTDSNQPQHF; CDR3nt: TGTGCCAGCAGCTCTACGGACACGGATAGCAATCAGCCCCAGCATTTT
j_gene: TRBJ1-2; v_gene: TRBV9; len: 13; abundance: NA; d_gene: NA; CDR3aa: CASSGAGAYGYTF; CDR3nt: TGTGCCAGCAGCGGGGCAGGGGCCTATGGCTACACCTTC
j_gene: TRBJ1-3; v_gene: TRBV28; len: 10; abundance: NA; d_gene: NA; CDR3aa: CATGGNTIYF; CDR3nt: TGTGCCACGGGTGGAAACACCATATATTTT
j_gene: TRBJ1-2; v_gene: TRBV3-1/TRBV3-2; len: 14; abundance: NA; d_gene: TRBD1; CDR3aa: CASSRTGGSYGYTF; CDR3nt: TGTGCCAGCAGCAGAACAGGGGGCTCCTATGGCTACACCTTC
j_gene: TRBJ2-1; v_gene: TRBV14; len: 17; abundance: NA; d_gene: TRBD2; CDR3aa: CASSQWLAGGPAHEQFF; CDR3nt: TGTGCCAGCAGCCAATGGCTAGCGGGGGGGCCGGCCCATGAGCAGTTCTTC
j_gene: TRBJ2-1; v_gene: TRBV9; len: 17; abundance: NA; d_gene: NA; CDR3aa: CASSVQLWPGDYNEQFF; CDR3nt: TGTGCCAGCAGCGTCCAGTTGTGGCCTGGAGATTACAATGAGCAGTTCTTC
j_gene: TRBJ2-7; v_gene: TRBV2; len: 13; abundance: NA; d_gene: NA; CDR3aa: CASGQLPSYEQYF; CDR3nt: TGTGCCAGCGGACAGCTACCTTCCTACGAGCAGTACTTC
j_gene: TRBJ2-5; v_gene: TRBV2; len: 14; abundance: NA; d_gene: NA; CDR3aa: CASSRTQGARTQYF; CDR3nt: TGTGCCAGCAGTAGAACGCAAGGGGCGCGGACCCAGTACTTC
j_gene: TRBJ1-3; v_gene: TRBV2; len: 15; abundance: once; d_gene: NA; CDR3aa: CASSGDSYSGNTIYF; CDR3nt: TGTGCCAGCAGTGGCGACAGTTACTCTGGAAACACCATATATTTT
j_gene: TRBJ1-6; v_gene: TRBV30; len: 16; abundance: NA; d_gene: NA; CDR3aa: CAWRLGGARHNSPLHF; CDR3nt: TGTGCCTGGAGATTGGGGGGGGCGCGCCATAATTCACCCCTCCACTTT
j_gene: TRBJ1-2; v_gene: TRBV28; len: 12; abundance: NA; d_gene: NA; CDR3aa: CASNIGGRGYTF; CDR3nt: TGTGCCAGCAACATTGGGGGCCGGGGCTACACCTTC
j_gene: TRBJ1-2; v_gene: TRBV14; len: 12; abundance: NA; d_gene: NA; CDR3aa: CASSLWEDGYTF; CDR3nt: TGTGCCAGCAGCCTTTGGGAGGATGGCTACACCTTC
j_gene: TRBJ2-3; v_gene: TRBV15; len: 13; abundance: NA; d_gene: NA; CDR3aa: CATSSARADTQYF; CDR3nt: TGTGCCACCAGCAGCGCCAGGGCAGATACGCAGTATTTT
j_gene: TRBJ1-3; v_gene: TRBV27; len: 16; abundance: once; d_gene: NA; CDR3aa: CASSLSGQQAGNTIYF; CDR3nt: TGTGCCAGCAGTTTATCGGGACAACAGGCAGGAAACACCATATATTTT
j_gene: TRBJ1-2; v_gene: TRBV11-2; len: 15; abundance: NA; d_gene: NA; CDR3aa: CASSLIAGTRYGYTF; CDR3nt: TGTGCCAGCAGCTTAATCGCAGGGACACGCTATGGCTACACCTTC
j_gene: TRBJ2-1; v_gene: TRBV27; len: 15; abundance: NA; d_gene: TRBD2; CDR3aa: CASRKLADFYNEQFF; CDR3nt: TGTGCCAGCAGGAAACTAGCGGACTTCTACAATGAGCAGTTCTTC
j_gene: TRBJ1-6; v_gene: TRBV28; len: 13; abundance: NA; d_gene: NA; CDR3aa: CASLTGNNSPLHF; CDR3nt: TGTGCCAGTTTGACAGGAAATAATTCACCCCTCCACTTT
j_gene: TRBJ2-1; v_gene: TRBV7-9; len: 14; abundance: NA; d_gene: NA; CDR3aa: CASSFRGDYNEQFF; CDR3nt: TGTGCCAGCAGCTTCCGCGGGGATTACAATGAGCAGTTCTTC
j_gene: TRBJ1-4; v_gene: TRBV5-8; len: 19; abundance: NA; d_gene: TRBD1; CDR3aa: CASSLDPGQGNRFGEKLFF; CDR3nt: TGTGCCAGCAGCCTCGATCCGGGACAGGGGAATAGGTTCGGTGAAAAACTGTTTTTT
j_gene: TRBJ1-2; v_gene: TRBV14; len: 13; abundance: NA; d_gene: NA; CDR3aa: CASSQVTGRGYTF; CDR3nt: TGTGCCAGCAGCCAAGTGACAGGTCGTGGCTACACCTTC
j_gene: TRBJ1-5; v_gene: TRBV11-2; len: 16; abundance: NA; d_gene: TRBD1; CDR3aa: CASSLMAGQNNQPQHF; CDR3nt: TGTGCCAGCAGCTTAATGGCGGGACAGAACAATCAGCCCCAGCATTTT